This T cell receptor beta chain was found in a study of cytomegalovirus exposure and HLA in healthy donors. Whole-study results and caveats: Later, TCR association rates were found to vary by HLA locus, highest for DRB1 and lowest for HLA-C. In presence/absence analyses, roughly uniform sequencing depth across donors was assumed.

V trimming: 8 bases; J trimming: 8 bases; junction bases outside the gene matches: 17. The CDR3 totals 17 residues. Germline CDR1 reads MNHEY; CDR2 reads SMNVEV (reference sequence). Researchers ran the PCR with 60 Vbeta and 13 Jbeta primers. As originally analysed: Roughly 11 million shared chains were among the about 80 million unique TCR beta chains that a later analysis counted. Only in-frame clones appear in the TCRdb table, and some are missing; sequencing was by immunoSEQ multiplex PCR. D and trimming come from the DNA, and the V and J calls and clone size come from that table. The table shows roughly 100,000 clones, with roughly 82% occurring only once. In its sample, this clone was seen a few times. No antigen is known for it.

Material for sequencing was PBMCs. The chain combines TRBV27 with TRBJ1-6; 8 bases are a match to TRBD1. The receptor comes from a man aged 50-59 years in good health and CMV-seronegative. CDR3 loop: CASRRSRDRGPDSPLHF. The CDR3 region has the DNA TGTGCCAGCCGAAGGAGCAGAGACAGGGGCCCGGATTCACCCCTCCACTTT.